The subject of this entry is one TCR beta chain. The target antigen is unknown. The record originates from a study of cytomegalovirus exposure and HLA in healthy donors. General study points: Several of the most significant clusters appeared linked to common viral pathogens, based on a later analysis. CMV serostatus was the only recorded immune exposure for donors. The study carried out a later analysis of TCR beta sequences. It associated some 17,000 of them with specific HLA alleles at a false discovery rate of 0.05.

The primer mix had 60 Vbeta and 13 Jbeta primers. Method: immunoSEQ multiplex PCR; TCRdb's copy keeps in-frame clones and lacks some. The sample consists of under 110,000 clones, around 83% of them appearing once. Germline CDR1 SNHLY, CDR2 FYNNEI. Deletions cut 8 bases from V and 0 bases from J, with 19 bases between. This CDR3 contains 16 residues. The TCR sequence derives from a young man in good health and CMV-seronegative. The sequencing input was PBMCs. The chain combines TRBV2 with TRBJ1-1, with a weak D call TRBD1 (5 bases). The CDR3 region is CASSTGGARVNTEAFF. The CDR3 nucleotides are TGTGCCAGCTCCACGGGGGGAGCTAGGGTGAACACTGAAGCTTTCTTT.